A single sample gave rise to the 13 T cell receptor beta chains below, sequenced in a study of technical replicates of blood from several donors. Profiled with immunoSEQ multiplex PCR; TCRdb holds only in-frame clones, not every one. The sample includes some 77,000 clones, 85% to 95% of them seen just once. The specimen sequenced was T cells isolated from PBMCs. The receptors come from a human donor in good health.

The chain couples TRBV10-1 to TRBJ1-1; 7 bases match TRBD1. The V gene end was trimmed by 4 bases and the J gene end by 1 base; junction bases not matched to a gene: 0. The CDR3 spans 13 residues. CDR1 WNHNN and CDR2 SYGVQD come from the germline V gene (reference sequence). The CDR3 here is CASSGQGNTEAFF. Here the CDR3 DNA reads TGCGCCAGCAGTGGACAGGGGAACACTGAAGCTTTCTTT.

Of note for this clone: At one end the junction does not follow the germline gene, possibly because of a read error. The genes are TRBV28 and TRBJ2-5; perhaps TRBD1 as D (6 bases). Germline V lookup: CDR1 MDHEN, CDR2 SYDVKM. This CDR3 region has 16 residues. CDR3 sequence (DNA): TGTGCCAGCAGCAAGGGACCGGATTGGGGGCAAGAGCCCCAGTACTTC. Translating it yields CASSKGPDWGQEPQYF.

A few counts support this clone. The chain couples TRBV29-1 to TRBJ1-1, with 7 bases that match TRBD1. CDR1 SQVTM and CDR2 ANQGSEA come from the germline V gene. The CDR3 has 12 amino acids. V lost 7 bases, J lost 1 base, and 3 bases stayed unmatched. This CDR3 reads CSGWDRNTEAFF. Written as DNA, the CDR3 is TGCAGCGGGTGGGACAGGAACACTGAAGCTTTCTTT.

The V and J genes are TRBV18 and TRBJ2-3; the D gene is possibly TRBD2 (6 bases). The V end was cut by 1 base, the J end by 5 bases, with 16 bases between. The CDR3 has 16 amino acids. Germline CDR1 KGHSH, CDR2 LQKENI. The CDR3 protein is CASSPLPGASGDTQYF. For the CDR3, the DNA is TGTGCCAGCTCACCACTCCCGGGAGCATCAGGAGATACGCAGTATTTT.

This clone appeared a single time. The J gene is TRBJ2-1, the V gene TRBV29-1; D possibly corresponds to TRBD2 (7 bases). Germline-derived CDR1 and CDR2 are SQVTM and ANQGSEA. V lost 4 bases to trimming and J lost 5 bases, with 18 bases between them. The CDR3 runs to 15 residues. CDR3 amino acids: CSVVGGADRHNEQFF. CDR3 nucleotides: TGCAGCGTTGTGGGGGGGGCGGACAGACACAATGAGCAGTTCTTC.

The chain uses TRBV7-3 and TRBJ2-7; D may be TRBD1 (5 bases). This CDR3 is built from 15 residues. From germline, CDR1 is SGHTA and CDR2 FQGTGA. V lost 5 bases to trimming and J lost 1 base, with 15 bases between them. This CDR3 is CASSIWGETSYEQYF. DNA of the CDR3: TGTGCCAGCAGCATCTGGGGCGAGACATCCTACGAGCAGTACTTC.

V and J are TRBV29-1 and TRBJ2-5, with 9 nucleotides matching TRBD2. The CDR3 is made up of 12 amino acids. Germline CDR1 reads SQVTM; CDR2 reads ANQGSEA. The trim removed 7 bases at V and 3 bases at J, leaving 3 bases unmatched. Here the CDR3 reads CSDRTSEETQYF. In nucleotides, the CDR3 is TGCAGCGACCGGACTAGCGAAGAGACCCAGTACTTC. The full variable domain, its missing parts supplied by reference TRBV29-1 and TRBJ2-5, is SAVISQKPSRDICQRGTSLTIQCQVDSQVTMMFWYRQQPGQSLTLIATANQGSEATYESGFVIDKFPISRPNLTFSTLTVSNMSPEDSSIYLCSDRTSEETQYFGPGTRLLVL.

The chain is built from TRBV4-1 and TRBJ1-5; D gene ambiguous. Trimming removed 4 bases from V and 1 base from J, with 8 bases in between. Germline V gene lookup returns CDR1 MGHRA and CDR2 YSYEKL. This CDR3 has 14 amino acids. The CDR3 loop reads CASSRPESNQPQHF. The CDR3 DNA sequence: TGCGCCAGCAGCCGCCCTGAGAGCAATCAGCCCCAGCATTTT.

This clone was counted once. The chain employs TRBV5-1 and TRBJ2-3; 9 bases match TRBD2. V was pared by 0 bases and J by 5 bases, with 1 base of the junction left unmatched. Germline V gene sequence: CDR1 SGHRS, CDR2 YFSETQ. This CDR3 is 14 amino acids long. CDR3 sequence (DNA): TGCGCCAGCAGCTTGGAACTAGCGGGAGATACGCAGTATTTT. Translated: CASSLELAGDTQYF.

This clone appeared once. The chain's CDR3 is CASSIRQGNGYTF. As DNA, the CDR3 is TGTGCCAGTAGCATACGACAGGGAAATGGCTACACCTTC. This chain joins TRBV19 and TRBJ1-2; the match to TRBD1 covers 7 bases. The CDR3 has 13 amino acids. Germline lookup yields CDR1 LNHDA and CDR2 SQIVND (reference sequence). J gave up 6 bases and V 6 bases, and 7 bases lay outside the gene matches. The full variable domain, completed using reference TRBV19 and TRBJ1-2, is DGGITQSPKYLFRKEGQNVTLSCEQNLNHDAMYWYRQDPGQGLRLIYYSQIVNDFQKGDIAEGYSVSREKKESFPLTVTSAQKNPTAFYLCASSIRQGNGYTFGSGTRLTVV.

The chain carries TRBV7-2 and TRBJ1-1; D perhaps matches TRBD1 (5 bases). Germline-derived CDR1 and CDR2 are SGHTA and FQGNSA. The CDR3 runs to 15 residues. Trimming cost V 3 bases and J 0 bases, with 11 bases left between them. The CDR3 loop reads CASSFLREVNTEAFF. For the CDR3, the DNA is TGTGCCAGCAGCTTCCTCAGGGAGGTGAACACTGAAGCTTTCTTT.

The sample holds one count of this clone. V and J are TRBV19 and TRBJ2-5; TRBD1 matches at 11 bases. This CDR3 has 13 amino acids. Germline trimming cut 10 bases from V and 2 bases from J; bases unmatched to any gene: 3. CDR1 and CDR2 from the germline V gene are LNHDA and SQIVND (reference sequence). The CDR3 loop reads CATRDRGQETQYF. DNA of the CDR3: TGTGCCACCCGGGACAGGGGGCAAGAGACCCAGTACTTC.

The V and J genes are TRBV11-3 and TRBJ2-1; 13 bases fit TRBD2. The trim removed 10 bases at V and 4 bases at J, leaving 13 bases unmatched. The CDR3 is made up of 17 amino acids. Germline CDR1 reads SGHNT; CDR2 reads YENEEA. The CDR3 is CATSGLAGDGEYNEQFF. CDR3 DNA: TGTGCCACCTCAGGACTAGCGGGAGACGGGGAGTACAATGAGCAGTTCTTC. Based on the CDR3 plus reference TRBV11-3 and TRBJ2-1, the full variable domain is EAGVVQSPRYKIIEKKQPVAFWCNPISGHNTLYWYLQNLGQGPELLIRYENEEAVDDSQLPKDRFSAERLKGVDSTLKIQPAELGDSAVYLCATSGLAGDGEYNEQFFGPGTRLTVL.